The 18 T cell receptor beta chains below come from one sample, sequenced in a study of blood T cell repertoires in COVID-19. The repertoire was sequenced with immunoSEQ multiplex PCR; TCRdb's copy has only in-frame clones and lacks some. The profile shows about 180,000 clones, over 80% of them singletons. Material: peripheral blood. These receptors were taken from a woman in her forties or fifties with acute or convalescent COVID-19.

The chain carries TRBV2 and TRBJ2-7; TRBD1 matches 9 bases. V dropped 6 bases and J dropped 2; count of bases not matched to a gene: 5. This CDR3 contains 14 residues. Germline lookup yields CDR1 SNHLY and CDR2 FYNNEI. CDR3 loop: CASRTTGGTYEQYF. The CDR3 region has the DNA TGTGCCAGCAGAACGACAGGGGGGACCTACGAGCAGTACTTC.

V and J are TRBV10-3 and TRBJ2-7, with 11 bases fitting TRBD2. After removal of 6 bases from V and 1 base from J, the junction contained 11 bases not matched to a gene. The CDR3 length is 17 residues. Looked up from germline, CDR1 is ENHRY and CDR2 is SYGVKD. This chain's CDR3 is CAIRRFTGTSGSYEQYF. The CDR3 nucleotides are TGTGCCATCAGGAGGTTTACCGGGACTAGCGGTTCCTACGAGCAGTACTTC.

The chain joins TRBV6-5 to TRBJ1-3, with 7 nucleotides matching TRBD1. Germline V gene data show CDR1 as MNHEY and CDR2 as SVGAGI. The CDR3 runs 15 residues. Trimming took 6 bases from V and 0 from J; bases not matched to a gene: 5. CDR3: CASSLQGNSGNTIYF. CDR3 sequence (DNA): TGTGCCAGCAGCCTACAGGGGAACTCTGGAAACACCATATATTTT.

The chain employs TRBV7-2 and TRBJ1-3; 7 positions agree with TRBD1. This CDR3 spans 13 amino acids. After removal of 2 bases from V and 15 bases from J, the junction contained 10 bases not matched to a gene. CDR1 is SGHTA and CDR2 is FQGNSA in the germline V gene. CDR3 DNA: TGTGCCAGCAGCTTACTCCGGGACAGCCTTGGATATTTT. Amino acid sequence: CASSLLRDSLGYF.

The V gene is TRBV2, the J gene TRBJ1-6; TRBD1 matches 10 bases. Germline lookup yields CDR1 SNHLY and CDR2 FYNNEI. With V trimmed by 4 bases and J by 9 bases, 6 bases remained unmatched. The CDR3 length is 15 residues. The CDR3 sequence: CASSARTGGTSPLHF. DNA of the CDR3: TGTGCCAGCAGTGCCCGGACAGGGGGTACTTCACCCCTCCACTTT. The variable domain in full, completed from reference TRBV2 and TRBJ1-6, reads EPEVTQTPSHQVTQMGQEVILRCVPISNHLYFYWYRQILGQKVEFLVSFYNNEISEKSEIFDDQFSVERPDGSNFTLKIRSTKLEDSAMYFCASSARTGGTSPLHFGNGTRLTVT.

This chain uses TRBV19 with TRBJ1-1; D call uncertain. Germline V CDR1 and CDR2: LNHDA, SQIVND (reference sequence). The CDR3 length is 11 residues. The V gene lost 6 bases and the J gene lost 11 bases, with 13 bases spanning the gap. CDR3 loop: CASSEALGAFF. In DNA form, the CDR3 reads TGTGCCAGTAGCGAGGCCCTTGGGGCTTTCTTT.

In the case of this clone: Other DNA sequences in this sample translate to the same CDR3. V is TRBV7-6 and J is TRBJ1-1; D unclear. The germline CDR1 and CDR2 sequences are SGHVS and FNYEAQ. This CDR3 has 13 residues. Trimming took 3 bases from V and 3 from J, leaving 8 bases between them. The CDR3 DNA reads TGTGCCAGCAGCTTCTCGCGAGACACTGAAGCTTTCTTT. Encoded protein: CASSFSRDTEAFF.

The CDR3 region is CASSLYVGQDYGYTF. Here the CDR3 DNA reads TGCGCCAGCAGCCTATACGTCGGACAGGACTATGGCTACACCTTC. This sequence joins TRBV4-1 and TRBJ1-2; 7 nucleotides match TRBD1. J was trimmed by 3 bases and V by 4 bases; bases with no gene match: 8. Germline V gives CDR1 MGHRA, CDR2 YSYEKL. The CDR3 has 15 amino acids.

The gene calls are TRBV4-1 and TRBJ2-7; D call uncertain. CDR3 length: 12 residues. V lost 7 bases, J lost 2 bases, and 9 bases lay in between. The germline gives CDR1 MGHRA, CDR2 YSYEKL. In DNA form, the CDR3 reads TGCGCCAGCATGTCCACTGCCTACGAGCAGTACTTC. Encoded protein: CASMSTAYEQYF.

This clone was seen a handful of times. The chain couples TRBV7-9 to TRBJ1-4; 11 nucleotides line up with TRBD1. This CDR3 has 15 residues. V was pared by 1 base and J by 10 bases, with 5 bases of the junction left unmatched. Germline CDR1 and CDR2: SEHNR and FQNEAQ (reference sequence). Here the CDR3 reads CASSLEGQGERKLFF. In DNA form, the CDR3 reads TGTGCCAGCAGCTTAGAGGGACAGGGGGAGAGAAAACTGTTTTTT.

The chain couples TRBV7-9 to TRBJ1-1, with 9 bases lining up with TRBD1. V lost 5 bases, J lost 1 base, and 5 bases stayed unmatched. The germline V gene encodes CDR1 SEHNR and CDR2 FQNEAQ (reference sequence). The CDR3 extends over 15 amino acids. This CDR3 is CASSPGQGKNTEAFF. The CDR3 DNA follows: TGTGCCAGCAGCCCCGGACAGGGGAAGAACACTGAAGCTTTCTTT. The whole variable domain, remainder taken from reference TRBV7-9 and TRBJ1-1, is DTGVSQNPRHKITKRGQNVTFRCDPISEHNRLYWYRQTLGQGPEFLTYFQNEAQLEKSRLLSDRFSAERPKGSFSTLEIQRTEQGDSAMYLCASSPGQGKNTEAFFGQGTRLTVV.

This rearrangement joins TRBV27 to TRBJ1-6, with 8 bases lining up with TRBD1. CDR1 MNHEY and CDR2 SMNVEV come from the germline V gene (reference sequence). The J segment lost 13 bases and the V segment lost 4 bases, leaving 9 bases of the junction unmatched. The CDR3 extends over 14 amino acids. The CDR3: CASSSPGGFHPLHF. The CDR3, as DNA: TGTGCCAGCAGTTCCCCAGGGGGCTTTCACCCCCTCCACTTT.

The V and J genes are TRBV19 and TRBJ2-3; 7 bases agree with TRBD1. The CDR3 runs to 13 residues. CDR1 and CDR2 from the germline V gene are LNHDA and SQIVND (reference sequence). J lost 1 base, V lost 8 bases, and 3 bases had no gene match. CDR3 protein: CASADRGTDTQYF. DNA of the CDR3: TGTGCCAGTGCAGACAGGGGCACAGATACGCAGTATTTT.

This clone was recorded a few times. This rearrangement joins TRBV7-2 to TRBJ2-7; 9 nucleotides agree with TRBD2. Losses at the gene ends were 5 bases for V and 4 bases for J; bases not matched to a gene: 9. The germline gives CDR1 SGHTA, CDR2 FQGNSA. This CDR3 region has 15 residues. The CDR3 here is CASSHYRGGAYEQYF. In DNA form, the CDR3 reads TGTGCCAGCAGCCACTACCGCGGGGGGGCATACGAGCAGTACTTC.

The chain is built from TRBV12-5 and TRBJ2-1; possibly TRBD1 for D (6 bases). This CDR3 region has 13 residues. Looked up from germline, CDR1 is LGHNT and CDR2 is FRNRAP. The germline V and J ends were trimmed by 4 bases and 8 bases, with 12 bases remaining between them. The CDR3 DNA reads TGTGCTAGTGGTTCTGGCAGGGGCGATGAGCAGTTCTTC. This sequence encodes CASGSGRGDEQFF.

J is TRBJ2-6 and V is TRBV30; D is possibly TRBD2 (6 bases). The CDR3 has 14 amino acids. Trimming left V 2 bases short and J 12 bases short, with 17 bases between. Germline V lookup: CDR1 GTSNPN, CDR2 SVGIG (reference sequence). DNA of the CDR3: TGTGCCTGGAGTCAAGCCAGGTCCGGGGGCGTCCTGACTTTC. Its translation: CAWSQARSGGVLTF.

The chain carries TRBV6-5 and TRBJ2-7; tentatively, D is TRBD2 (6 bases). Germline values: CDR1 MNHEY, CDR2 SVGAGI. The CDR3 has 14 amino acids. Trimming left V 6 bases short and J 4 bases short, with 16 bases between. Here the CDR3 reads CASRGTRRVYEQYF. CDR3 in DNA: TGTGCCAGCAGAGGCACAAGGAGGGTTTACGAGCAGTACTTC.

The chain joins TRBV10-1 to TRBJ1-1; possibly TRBD1 for D (6 bases). CDR1 is WNHNN, CDR2 SYGVQD, per germline (reference sequence). The CDR3 consists of 13 residues. The ends were cut back, 6 bases at V and 2 bases at J, with 10 bases in the middle. The CDR3 loop reads CASSGQRNTEAFF. The CDR3 DNA sequence: TGCGCCAGCAGCGGACAGCGTAACACTGAAGCTTTCTTT.